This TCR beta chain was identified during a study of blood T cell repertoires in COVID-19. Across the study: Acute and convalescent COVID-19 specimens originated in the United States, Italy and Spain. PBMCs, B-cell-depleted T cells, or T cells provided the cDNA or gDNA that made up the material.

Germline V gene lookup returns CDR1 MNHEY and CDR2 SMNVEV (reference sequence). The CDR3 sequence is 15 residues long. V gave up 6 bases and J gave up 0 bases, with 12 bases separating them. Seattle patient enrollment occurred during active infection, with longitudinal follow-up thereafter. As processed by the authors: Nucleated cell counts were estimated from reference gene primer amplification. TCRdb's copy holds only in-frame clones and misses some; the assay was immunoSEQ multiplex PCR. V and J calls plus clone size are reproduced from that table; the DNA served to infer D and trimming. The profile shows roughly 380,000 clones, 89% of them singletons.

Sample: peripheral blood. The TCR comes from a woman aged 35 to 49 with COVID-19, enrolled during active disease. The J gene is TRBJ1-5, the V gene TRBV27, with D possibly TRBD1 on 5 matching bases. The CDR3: CASRKIRDSNQPQHF. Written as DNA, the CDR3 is TGTGCCAGCAGAAAAATCAGGGATAGCAATCAGCCCCAGCATTTT.